This TCR beta chain was found in a study of T cell responses to AZD1222 COVID-19 vaccine. Regarding the study as a whole: The study found vaccine-associated CD4 TCRs spanning spike, dominant at 160-218 and 743-854.

TCRdb's copy holds only in-frame clones and misses some; the assay was immunoSEQ multiplex PCR. The sample shows under 80,000 clones, approximately 90% of them seen only once. Note on this clone: Its antigen is not identified.

Per germline, CDR1 SEHNR and CDR2 FQNEAQ (reference sequence). Trimming removed 10 bases at V and 0 bases at J, with 21 bases between. This CDR3 comprises 16 residues. The receptor was isolated from an adult in good health. The rearrangement links TRBV7-9 to TRBJ1-1; no reliable D call. Sequenced here: peripheral blood, sampled on day 0 of AZD1222 vaccination. The CDR3 loop is CATGLLRASVNTEAFF. DNA of the CDR3: TGTGCCACCGGCTTATTACGGGCGAGCGTGAACACTGAAGCTTTCTTT.